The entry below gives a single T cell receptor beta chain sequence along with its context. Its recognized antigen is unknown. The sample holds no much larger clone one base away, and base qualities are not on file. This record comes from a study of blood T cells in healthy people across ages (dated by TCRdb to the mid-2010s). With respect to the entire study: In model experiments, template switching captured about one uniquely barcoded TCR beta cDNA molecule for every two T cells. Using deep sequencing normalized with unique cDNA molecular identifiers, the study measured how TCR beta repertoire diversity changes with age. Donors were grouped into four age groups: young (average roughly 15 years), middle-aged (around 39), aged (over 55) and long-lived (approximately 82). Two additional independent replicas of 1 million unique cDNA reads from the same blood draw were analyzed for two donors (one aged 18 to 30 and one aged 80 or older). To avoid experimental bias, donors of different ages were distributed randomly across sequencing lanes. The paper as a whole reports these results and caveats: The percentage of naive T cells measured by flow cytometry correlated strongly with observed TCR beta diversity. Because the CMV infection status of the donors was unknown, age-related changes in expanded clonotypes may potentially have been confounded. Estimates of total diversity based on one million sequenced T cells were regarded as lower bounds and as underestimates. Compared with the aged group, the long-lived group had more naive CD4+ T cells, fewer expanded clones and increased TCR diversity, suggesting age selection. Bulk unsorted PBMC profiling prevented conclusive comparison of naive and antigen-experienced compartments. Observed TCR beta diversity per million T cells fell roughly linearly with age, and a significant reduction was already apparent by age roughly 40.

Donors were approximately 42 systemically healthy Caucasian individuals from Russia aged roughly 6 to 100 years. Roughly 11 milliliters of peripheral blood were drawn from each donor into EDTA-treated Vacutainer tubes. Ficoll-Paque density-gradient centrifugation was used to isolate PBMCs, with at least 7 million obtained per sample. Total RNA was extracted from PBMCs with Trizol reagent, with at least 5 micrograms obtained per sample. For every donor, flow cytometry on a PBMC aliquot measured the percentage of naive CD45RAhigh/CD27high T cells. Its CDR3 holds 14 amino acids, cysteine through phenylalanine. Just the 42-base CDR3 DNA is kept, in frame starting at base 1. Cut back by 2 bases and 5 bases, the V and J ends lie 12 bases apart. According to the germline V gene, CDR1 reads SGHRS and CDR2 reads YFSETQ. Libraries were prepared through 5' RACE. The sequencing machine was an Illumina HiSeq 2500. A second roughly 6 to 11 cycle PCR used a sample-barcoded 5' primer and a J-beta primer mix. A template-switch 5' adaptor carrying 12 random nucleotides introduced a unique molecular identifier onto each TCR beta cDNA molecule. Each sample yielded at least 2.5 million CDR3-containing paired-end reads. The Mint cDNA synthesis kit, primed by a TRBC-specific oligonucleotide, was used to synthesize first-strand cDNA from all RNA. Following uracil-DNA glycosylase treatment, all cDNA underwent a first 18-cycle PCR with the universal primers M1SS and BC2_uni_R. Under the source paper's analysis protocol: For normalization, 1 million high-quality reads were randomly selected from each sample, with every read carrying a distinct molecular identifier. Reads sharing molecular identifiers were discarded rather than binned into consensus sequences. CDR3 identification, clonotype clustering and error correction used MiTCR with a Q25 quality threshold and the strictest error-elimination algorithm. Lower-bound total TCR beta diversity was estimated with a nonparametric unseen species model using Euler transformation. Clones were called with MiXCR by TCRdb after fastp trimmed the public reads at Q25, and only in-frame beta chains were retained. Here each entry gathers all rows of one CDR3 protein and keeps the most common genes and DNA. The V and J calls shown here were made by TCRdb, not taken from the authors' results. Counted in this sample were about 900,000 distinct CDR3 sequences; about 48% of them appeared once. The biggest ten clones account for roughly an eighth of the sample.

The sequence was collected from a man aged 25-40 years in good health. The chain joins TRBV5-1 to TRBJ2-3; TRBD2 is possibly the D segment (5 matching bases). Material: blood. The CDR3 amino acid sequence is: CASSFEGGEDTQYF. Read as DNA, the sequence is TGCGCCAGCAGCTTTGAGGGTGGAGAAGATACGCAGTATTTT.